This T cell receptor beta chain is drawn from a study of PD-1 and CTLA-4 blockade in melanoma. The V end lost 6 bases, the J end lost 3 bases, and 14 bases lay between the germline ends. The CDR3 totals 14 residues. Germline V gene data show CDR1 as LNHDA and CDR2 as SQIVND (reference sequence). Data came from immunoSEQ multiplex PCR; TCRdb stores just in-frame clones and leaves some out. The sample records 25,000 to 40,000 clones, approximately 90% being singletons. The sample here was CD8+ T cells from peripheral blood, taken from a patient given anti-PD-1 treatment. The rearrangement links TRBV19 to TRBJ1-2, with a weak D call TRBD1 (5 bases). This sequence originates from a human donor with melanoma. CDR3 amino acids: CASSIGGNDYGYTF. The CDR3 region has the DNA TGTGCCAGTAGCATCGGGGGAAACGACTATGGCTACACCTTC.